This T cell receptor beta chain was profiled in a study of T cells in Graves' hyperthyroidism and ophthalmopathy. The CDR3 extends over 12 amino acids. The germline CDR1 and CDR2 sequences are SQVTM and ANQGSEA. The V end was cut by 1 base, the J end by 3 bases, with 7 bases between. The TCR beta CDR3 regions underwent amplification using RNA transcripts as the source. HTBI primers drove first-round RT-PCR of the TCR CDR3. TCRdb ran MiXCR on the multiplex PCR reads and lists one entry per CDR3 protein. The repertoire holds about 350,000 distinct CDR3 sequences, with about an eighth as singletons. Individuals with ophthalmopathy presented a Clinical Activity Score of at least 3, a NOSPECS grade of at least 4 and a duration under 3 months.

The sequenced sample was blood. The source of this sequence is a woman aged 40 to 55 with Graves' ophthalmopathy. V gene TRBV29-1 combines with J gene TRBJ2-7, with D uncertain. The CDR3 nucleotides read TGCAGCGTTGAAGTGGTTAACTACGAGCAGTACTTC. Translated, it gives CSVEVVNYEQYF.